This T cell receptor (beta chain) was retrieved from a study of Tregs in tolerant kidney transplant recipients. CDR3 length: 14 amino acids. The germline CDR1 and CDR2 sequences are SNHLY and FYNNEI. Trimming pared 4 bases from V and 0 bases from J, leaving 9 bases between. Notes on this clone: Its cognate antigen is unknown.

Study conclusions and caveats: Activated donor B cell expansion appeared to reveal the most relevant donor-specific TCRbeta repertoire. Donor-specific Treg expansion exceeded global Treg expansion in tolerant patients, suggesting antigen drive.

Unstimulated Tregs (CD4+CD25+CD127-) and CD4+CD25- non-Tregs were sorted from PBMCs. Measured with immunoSEQ multiplex PCR; TCRdb has only the in-frame clones, and not every one. The data contain 110,000 or so clones, nearly 90% of them singletons. This chain connects TRBV2 to TRBJ1-1; no firm D call. This sequence originates from a human donor who received a combined kidney and bone marrow transplant. The specimen was CD4+ T cells from blood, collected before the transplant. The CDR3 sequence: CASSGGRMNTEAFF. The CDR3 DNA is TGTGCCAGCAGTGGAGGGAGGATGAACACTGAAGCTTTCTTT.